Each of the 4 T cell receptor beta chains below was sequenced from the same sample in a study of beta chain features in type 1 diabetes. Every isolated RNA sample was fully reverse transcribed, so sequencing captured expressed TCRB transcripts. Clones were read by immunoSEQ multiplex PCR, and TCRdb kept only the in-frame ones, dropping some. The sample has 130,000 to 150,000 clones, around 9.3% seen once. Sequencing used naive CD4+ T cells from blood. The receptors come from a man aged 18 to 30 in good health.

This clone has a count of ten or more. This chain connects TRBV4-3 to TRBJ1-4; D not certain. This CDR3 comprises 14 residues. Germline V lookup: CDR1 LGHNA, CDR2 YSLEER. Trimming removed 1 base from V and 5 bases from J, with 8 bases in between. The CDR3 DNA is TGCGCCAGCAGCCAAGGGAGGGCGAATGAAAAACTGTTTTTT. It encodes CASSQGRANEKLFF.

This clone was seen a few times. The chain has TRBV7-3 and TRBJ2-2; D is unclear. Germline V gene lookup returns CDR1 SGHTA and CDR2 FQGTGA. Trimming removed 3 bases from V and 1 base from J, with 3 bases in between. The length of the CDR3 is 13 residues. CDR3 nucleotides: TGTGCCAGCAGCTTCCGGAACACCGGGGAGCTGTTTTTT. Translated, it gives CASSFRNTGELFF.

The chain couples TRBV7-2 to TRBJ1-3; D is possibly TRBD1 (6 bases). Germline values: CDR1 SGHTA, CDR2 FQGNSA. This CDR3 comprises 14 residues. Trimming stripped 1 base from V and 6 bases from J, with 10 bases between. The CDR3 region has the DNA TGTGCCAGCAGCTTAGTTCAGGGGTTAAACACCATATATTTT. Translation: CASSLVQGLNTIYF. The variable domain in full, with the rest retrieved from reference TRBV7-2 and TRBJ1-3, is GAGVSQSPSNKVTEKGKDVELRCDPISGHTALYWYRQSLGQGLEFLIYFQGNSAPDKSGLPSDRFSAERTGGSVSTLTIQRTQQEDSAVYLCASSLVQGLNTIYFGEGSWLTVV.

The chain recombines TRBV6-5 with TRBJ2-1; the D gene is possibly TRBD2 (6 bases). Germline lookup yields CDR1 MNHEY and CDR2 SVGAGI. This CDR3 has 11 amino acids. Trimming removed 4 bases from V and 10 bases from J, with 8 bases in between. As DNA, the CDR3 is TGTGCCAGCAGTTCTCGGGGGGAGCAGTTCTTC. Its translation: CASSSRGEQFF.